This T cell receptor (beta chain) originates from a study of T cells in localized non-small cell lung cancer. Germline CDR1 is SGHRS and CDR2 is YFSETQ. V lost 3 bases, J lost 1 base, and 22 bases lay in between. This CDR3 contains 18 residues. Some clones are missing from TCRdb's copy, which holds only in-frame ones; the method was immunoSEQ multiplex PCR. Here the sample spans more than 70,000 clones, 80% to 90% being singletons. The receptor comes from a man aged 35 to 69 with stage I lung adenocarcinoma. The specimen comprised peripheral blood, sampled before any cancer treatment. The V and J genes are TRBV5-1 and TRBJ1-2, with D possibly matching TRBD1 (6 bases). As DNA, the CDR3 is TGCGCCAGCAGCTCCAGAGGACAGACCGCTCAGTTTAACTATGGCTACACCTTC. Translating it yields CASSSRGQTAQFNYGYTF.